This is a list of T cell receptor beta chains from one sample in a study of blood T cell repertoires in COVID-19. Clones were sequenced by immunoSEQ multiplex PCR, and TCRdb holds only the in-frame ones, with some missing. The sample consists of about 120,000 clones, 79% of them appearing once. Sequencing was performed on peripheral blood. The origin of the receptors is a woman older than 75 with acute or convalescent COVID-19. Each CDR3 is given with its conserved first and last residue. D genes are given only for firm matches. The size entry is marked missing in some rows and otherwise reads once, few, many or a size class.

clone_size,v_call,j_call,d_call,cdr3_aa,cdr3_nt
NA,TRBV5-1,TRBJ2-1,NA,CASSLVVGGTTLNEQFF,TGCGCCAGCAGCTTGGTCGTCGGTGGTACCACCCTCAATGAGCAGTTCTTC
NA,TRBV6-5,TRBJ1-1,NA,CAVRGQKNTEAFF,TGTGCCGTCCGTGGGCAGAAGAACACTGAAGCTTTCTTT
NA,TRBV6-5,TRBJ1-5,NA,CASSPGDGGRRPQHF,TGTGCCAGCAGTCCCGGCGACGGGGGGCGTAGGCCCCAGCATTTT
NA,TRBV4-3,TRBJ1-6,TRBD1,CASSQEWGQGWAPPLHF,TGCGCCAGCAGCCAAGAGTGGGGACAGGGCTGGGCTCCTCCCCTCCACTTT
NA,TRBV18,TRBJ2-5,NA,CASSPSLANQETQYF,TGTGCCAGCTCACCCTCGTTAGCCAACCAAGAGACCCAGTACTTC
NA,TRBV7-6,TRBJ2-5,TRBD2,CASSSFLRGATETQYF,TGTGCCAGCAGCTCCTTTCTGCGGGGGGCCACAGAGACCCAGTACTTC
few,TRBV30,TRBJ1-4,NA,CAWRGGATNEKLFF,TGTGCCTGGAGGGGGGGGGCAACTAATGAAAAACTGTTTTTT
NA,TRBV7-9,TRBJ1-4,NA,CASSLEMGAQTNEKLFF,TGTGCCAGCAGCTTAGAGATGGGGGCGCAAACTAATGAAAAACTGTTTTTT
NA,TRBV7-2,TRBJ2-3,TRBD2,CASSFFSGGAPDTQYF,TGTGCCAGCAGCTTTTTTAGCGGGGGGGCCCCAGATACGCAGTATTTT
NA,TRBV20-1,TRBJ1-4,TRBD1,CSASDDRGSEKLFF,TGCAGTGCTAGTGACGACAGGGGGTCTGAAAAACTGTTTTTT
NA,TRBV24-1,TRBJ2-7,NA,CATSNSGGYEQYF,TGTGCCACCAGTAACAGCGGAGGCTACGAGCAGTACTTC
once,TRBV7-2,TRBJ1-3,NA,CASSIRGRSGNTIYF,TGTGCCAGCAGCATCCGTGGCCGCTCTGGAAACACCATATATTTT
NA,TRBV30,TRBJ2-3,TRBD2,CAWNIGLAGGRSTDTQYF,TGTGCCTGGAATATCGGACTAGCGGGGGGGCGGAGCACAGATACGCAGTATTTT
NA,TRBV30,TRBJ2-2,TRBD1,CAWNVQGATGELFF,TGTGCCTGGAATGTACAGGGGGCCACCGGGGAGCTGTTTTTT
once,TRBV4-2,TRBJ1-6,NA,CASSQDLRTSRVASPLHF,TGTGCCAGCAGCCAAGATTTGCGCACCTCGAGAGTAGCTTCACCCCTCCACTTT
NA,TRBV3-1/TRBV3-2,TRBJ1-2,TRBD1,CASSQDESGQWGYGYTF,TGTGCCAGCAGCCAAGATGAGTCGGGACAGTGGGGCTATGGCTACACCTTC
NA,TRBV24-1,TRBJ1-4,NA,CATSDLQGTTANEKLFF,TGTGCCACCAGTGACTTACAGGGAACGACGGCTAATGAAAAACTGTTTTTT
NA,TRBV5-1,TRBJ1-6,NA,CASSFDKASSPLHF,TGCGCCAGCAGCTTTGACAAGGCGAGTTCACCCCTCCACTTT
NA,TRBV7-2,TRBJ1-1,TRBD1,CASSAQTGAPTEAFF,TGTGCCAGCAGCGCGCAGACAGGGGCGCCCACTGAAGCTTTCTTT
NA,TRBV2,TRBJ1-1,TRBD1,CASRGDRGGTEAFF,TGTGCCAGCAGAGGCGACAGGGGGGGCACTGAAGCTTTCTTT